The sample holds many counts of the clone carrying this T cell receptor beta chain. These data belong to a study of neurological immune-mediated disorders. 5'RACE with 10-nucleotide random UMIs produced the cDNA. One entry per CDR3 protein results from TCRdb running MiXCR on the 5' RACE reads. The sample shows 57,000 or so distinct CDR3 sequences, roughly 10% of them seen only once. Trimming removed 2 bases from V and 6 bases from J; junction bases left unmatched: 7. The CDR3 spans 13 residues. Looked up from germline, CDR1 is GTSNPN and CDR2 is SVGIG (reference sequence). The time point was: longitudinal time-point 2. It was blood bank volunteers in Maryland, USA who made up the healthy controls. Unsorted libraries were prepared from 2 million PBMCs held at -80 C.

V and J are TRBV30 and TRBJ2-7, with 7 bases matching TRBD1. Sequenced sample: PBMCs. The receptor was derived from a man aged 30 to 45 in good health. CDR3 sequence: CAWSIRQGGEQYF. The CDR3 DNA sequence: TGTGCCTGGAGTATAAGACAGGGTGGCGAGCAGTACTTC.